These T cell receptor beta chains were read from a single sample in a study of radiotherapy plus CTLA-4 blockade in lung cancer. Clones were read by immunoSEQ multiplex PCR, and TCRdb kept only the in-frame ones, dropping some. The repertoire holds roughly 48,000 clones, with 65% to 85% as singletons. The sample in question was peripheral blood, obtained from a patient treated with radiotherapy plus ipilimumab. The receptors were gathered from a human donor with non-small cell lung cancer who had stable disease on radiotherapy plus ipilimumab. CDR3s include the opening cysteine and the closing phenylalanine or tryptophan. The order of the fields is V gene, D gene, J gene, clone size, CDR3 protein, CDR3 DNA. The D gene is left open where the match is weak. Clone size is stated in some rows and not others, as once, few, many or a class when expanded.

v_gene: TRBV7-2
d_gene: TRBD1
j_gene: TRBJ1-5
abundance: few
CDR3aa: CASSDRGGQPQHF
CDR3nt: TGTGCCAGCAGCGACAGGGGTGGACAGCCCCAGCATTTT

v_gene: TRBV7-8
d_gene: -
j_gene: TRBJ2-1
abundance: -
CDR3aa: CASTPRYNEQFF
CDR3nt: TGTGCCAGCACCCCCAGATACAATGAGCAGTTCTTC

v_gene: TRBV5-1
d_gene: -
j_gene: TRBJ2-2
abundance: once
CDR3aa: CASSLGNTGELFF
CDR3nt: TGCGCCAGCAGCTTGGGGAACACCGGGGAGCTGTTTTTT

v_gene: TRBV23-1
d_gene: -
j_gene: TRBJ2-5
abundance: -
CDR3aa: CASSQLERKTQYF
CDR3nt: TGCGCCAGCAGTCAATTGGAGCGGAAGACCCAGTACTTC

v_gene: TRBV4-3
d_gene: TRBD1
j_gene: TRBJ1-2
abundance: -
CDR3aa: CASSRSGQGGFGYTF
CDR3nt: TGCGCCAGCAGCCGGTCGGGACAGGGAGGGTTTGGCTACACCTTC

v_gene: TRBV2
d_gene: TRBD1
j_gene: TRBJ2-2
abundance: -
CDR3aa: CASPRTGGYNGELFF
CDR3nt: TGTGCCAGCCCCCGGACAGGGGGCTATAACGGGGAGCTGTTTTTT

v_gene: TRBV6-5
d_gene: -
j_gene: TRBJ1-3
abundance: -
CDR3aa: CASSYLDGRSGNTIYF
CDR3nt: TGTGCCAGCAGTTACTTGGACGGTAGATCTGGAAACACCATATATTTT

v_gene: TRBV7-2
d_gene: -
j_gene: TRBJ2-2
abundance: -
CDR3aa: CASCGTQNTGELFF
CDR3nt: TGTGCCAGCTGCGGGACACAGAACACCGGGGAGCTGTTTTTT

v_gene: TRBV28
d_gene: -
j_gene: TRBJ2-1
abundance: -
CDR3aa: CASSLGLGGGYNEQFF
CDR3nt: TGTGCCAGCAGTTTGGGCTTAGGGGGTGGTTACAATGAGCAGTTCTTC

v_gene: TRBV9
d_gene: TRBD2
j_gene: TRBJ2-1
abundance: once
CDR3aa: CASSLEGSGGYNEQFF
CDR3nt: TGTGCCAGCAGCCTGGAGGGTAGCGGGGGGTACAATGAGCAGTTCTTC

v_gene: TRBV6-4
d_gene: -
j_gene: TRBJ2-2
abundance: -
CDR3aa: CASSDRNTGELFF
CDR3nt: TGTGCCAGCAGTGACCGAAACACCGGGGAGCTGTTTTTT

v_gene: TRBV5-1
d_gene: -
j_gene: TRBJ1-1
abundance: -
CDR3aa: CASSLGTRNTEAFF
CDR3nt: TGCGCCAGCAGCTTGGGGACAAGGAACACTGAAGCTTTCTTT

v_gene: TRBV6-1
d_gene: TRBD1
j_gene: TRBJ1-1
abundance: -
CDR3aa: CASSYMTGEAFF
CDR3nt: TGTGCCAGCAGCTACATGACAGGGGAAGCTTTCTTT

v_gene: TRBV27
d_gene: -
j_gene: TRBJ1-6
abundance: -
CDR3aa: CASSLWGHTSPLHF
CDR3nt: TGTGCCAGCAGTTTATGGGGACATACTTCACCCCTCCACTTT

v_gene: TRBV15
d_gene: TRBD1
j_gene: TRBJ1-4
abundance: -
CDR3aa: CATSRDTPGDSLSEKLFF
CDR3nt: TGTGCCACCAGCAGAGATACCCCCGGGGACAGTCTCTCTGAAAAACTGTTTTTT

v_gene: TRBV7-3
d_gene: TRBD1
j_gene: TRBJ1-1
abundance: -
CDR3aa: CASSLEGGRGDTEAFF
CDR3nt: TGTGCCAGCAGCTTAGAAGGGGGCAGGGGTGACACTGAAGCTTTCTTT

v_gene: TRBV6-1
d_gene: -
j_gene: TRBJ1-5
abundance: -
CDR3aa: CASSDFGDQPQHF
CDR3nt: TGTGCCAGCAGTGATTTCGGGGATCAGCCCCAGCATTTT